This T cell receptor (beta chain) was obtained from a study of blood T cells in healthy people across ages. Each sample yielded at least 6 million isolated PBMCs. Total RNA extracted from each sample amounted to at least 5.5 micrograms. CDR1 is SQVTM and CDR2 is ANQGSEA in the germline V gene. Trimming removed 6 bases at V and 4 bases at J, with 11 bases between. CDR3 length: 12 amino acids. Sample-barcoded 5' priming and a J-beta primer mix drove a second PCR of roughly 7 to 11 cycles. Every molecule of cDNA carried a tag from a template-switch adaptor with 12 random nucleotides. MiXCR, applied by TCRdb to the 5' RACE reads, yields one record per CDR3 protein. The sample holds over 1.5 million distinct CDR3 sequences; around half are singletons and the top ten take roughly 2.1%.

The sequenced material came from blood. The clonotype comes from a woman in her forties in good health. The chain employs TRBV29-1 and TRBJ2-3; tentatively, D is TRBD2 (6 bases). CDR3: CSVGGSADTQYF. For the CDR3, the DNA is TGCAGCGTGGGGGGATCGGCAGATACGCAGTATTTT.